This is a list of T cell receptor beta chains from one sample in a study of vaccination and CD4 T cells after COVID-19. One entry per CDR3 protein results from TCRdb running MiXCR on the PCR reads. This sample carries 7,500 to 10,000 distinct CDR3 sequences, over 35% of them seen once, and the ten largest clones take roughly 16%. Which antigens these TCRs recognize remains unknown. Input material: CD4+ T cells from blood, cultured in vitro. The origin of the receptors is a human donor who had recovered from COVID-19. Both conserved end residues are part of each CDR3. The D gene is left open where the match is weak. Only part of the rows carry a size: once, few, many, or a class if the clone is expanded.

v_gene	j_gene	abundance	d_gene	CDR3aa	CDR3nt
TRBV11-3	TRBJ1-1	once	TRBD1	CASSLTGANTEAFF	TGTGCCAGCAGCTTAACAGGGGCGAACACTGAAGCTTTCTTT
TRBV19	TRBJ2-2	NA	TRBD1	CASSIVAGQGTGELFF	TGTGCCAGTAGTATAGTGGCGGGACAGGGGACCGGGGAGCTGTTTTTT
TRBV10-3	TRBJ1-1	once	NA	CAICSGATEAFF	TGTGCCATCTGCTCGGGGGCCACTGAAGCTTTCTTT
TRBV2	TRBJ1-2	NA	NA	CATQQGTLNYGYTF	TGTGCCACCCAACAGGGTACCCTAAACTATGGCTACACCTTC
TRBV2	TRBJ1-5	few	NA	CASSDEVSAQHF	TGTGCCAGCAGTGATGAGGTGTCGGCCCAGCATTTT
TRBV2	TRBJ1-1	NA	TRBD1	CASSGQGDTEAFF	TGTGCCAGCAGTGGACAGGGGGACACTGAAGCTTTCTTT
TRBV2	TRBJ1-2	NA	NA	CASSGRNYGYTF	TGTGCCAGTAGTGGGAGGAACTATGGCTACACCTTC
TRBV27	TRBJ1-5	NA	NA	CASSFRGHNQPQHF	TGTGCCAGCAGTTTCCGGGGGCACAATCAGCCCCAGCATTTT
TRBV30	TRBJ1-1	few	TRBD1	CACGNRGEAEAFF	TGTGCCTGCGGGAACAGGGGAGAGGCTGAAGCTTTCTTT
TRBV28	TRBJ1-2	NA	NA	CASSLSFVNYGYTF	TGTGCCAGCAGTTTATCTTTCGTTAACTATGGCTACACCTTC
TRBV7-2	TRBJ1-5	few	NA	CASSWRTLSSNQPQHF	TGTGCCAGCAGCTGGAGGACCCTCAGCAGCAATCAGCCCCAGCATTTT
TRBV6-1	TRBJ1-1	few	NA	CASSGQANTEAFF	TGTGCCAGCAGTGGACAGGCGAACACTGAAGCTTTCTTT
TRBV7-2	TRBJ2-7	NA	TRBD1	CASSLGQGMSYEQYF	TGTGCCAGCAGCTTAGGACAGGGGATGTCCTACGAGCAGTACTTC
TRBV6-2/TRBV6-3	TRBJ2-1	NA	TRBD2	CASSLSAGGVYNEQFF	TGTGCCAGCAGTCTCTCAGCCGGGGGGGTCTACAATGAGCAGTTCTTC
TRBV20-1	TRBJ1-3	NA	NA	CSATPGSSGSTIYF	TGCAGTGCTACACCAGGGAGCTCTGGAAGCACCATATATTTT
TRBV5-1	TRBJ1-1	few	NA	CASSLGHAGDTEAFF	TGCGCCAGCAGCTTGGGGCACGCTGGGGACACTGAAGCTTTCTTT
TRBV5-1	TRBJ1-1	once	NA	CASSERGLGTDPTEAFF	TGCGCCAGCAGCGAACGAGGCCTAGGTACAGATCCCACTGAAGCTTTCTTT
TRBV7-9	TRBJ2-2	few	NA	CASSSQLGGNTGELFF	TGTGCCAGCAGCTCACAACTCGGAGGTAACACCGGGGAGCTGTTTTTT
TRBV27	TRBJ2-2	NA	NA	CASSRTVNTGELFF	TGTGCCAGCAGCAGGACAGTGAACACCGGGGAGCTGTTTTTT
TRBV4-1	TRBJ1-1	NA	NA	CASSQEIGEAFF	TGCGCCAGCAGCCAAGAAATCGGTGAAGCTTTCTTT
TRBV20-1	TRBJ2-5	NA	NA	CSARDGAGETQYF	TGCAGTGCTAGAGATGGAGCCGGAGAGACCCAGTACTTC
TRBV6-5	TRBJ1-5	few	NA	CASSYDGFQPQHF	TGTGCCAGCAGTTACGATGGGTTTCAGCCCCAGCATTTT
TRBV4-3	TRBJ2-3	NA	NA	CASSQEGGGTDTQYF	TGCGCCAGCAGCCAAGAAGGGGGTGGCACAGATACGCAGTATTTT
TRBV15	TRBJ2-1	NA	NA	CATSGGTPSYNEQFF	TGTGCCACCAGCGGCGGGACCCCCTCCTACAATGAGCAGTTCTTC
TRBV27	TRBJ1-4	NA	NA	CASSPTWRTNEKLFF	TGTGCCAGCAGTCCGACTTGGCGGACTAATGAAAAACTGTTTTTT
TRBV24-1	TRBJ2-1	NA	TRBD1	CATSDPRQGIEQFF	TGTGCCACCAGTGACCCACGACAGGGCATTGAGCAGTTCTTC
TRBV20-1	TRBJ1-2	NA	NA	CSARDSVSPYGYTF	TGCAGTGCTAGAGACAGCGTGTCTCCCTATGGCTACACCTTC
TRBV10-3	TRBJ2-1	NA	NA	CAIASGGRYNEQFF	TGTGCCATCGCAAGCGGTGGCCGTTACAATGAGCAGTTCTTC
TRBV14	TRBJ2-3	few	NA	CASSQDRLPQSQYF	TGTGCCAGCAGCCAAGACCGACTGCCTCAGTCGCAGTATTTT
TRBV11-2	TRBJ1-2	NA	NA	CASSLGSLNYGYTF	TGTGCCAGCAGCTTAGGCTCTCTTAACTATGGCTACACCTTC